Given below is one T cell receptor beta chain in context. The data are from a study of blood T cell repertoires in COVID-19. Libraries were prepared by immunoSEQ multiplex PCR; TCRdb keeps only in-frame clonotypes and omits some of them. Among 200,000 to 300,000 clones listed, around 81% were seen once. The sample was peripheral blood. This sequence originates from a woman aged 55-69 years with active or convalescent COVID-19.

The CDR3 bases are TGCAGCGCTGAGGGACTAGCGGGAGGCTTTGGGTCCTACGAGCAGTACTTC. Encoded protein: CSAEGLAGGFGSYEQYF. The J gene is TRBJ2-7, the V gene TRBV29-1, with 15 bases aligning to TRBD2. V was pared by 7 bases and J by 1 base, with 11 bases of the junction left unmatched. CDR1 and CDR2 (germline): SQVTM, ANQGSEA. The CDR3 covers 17 residues.